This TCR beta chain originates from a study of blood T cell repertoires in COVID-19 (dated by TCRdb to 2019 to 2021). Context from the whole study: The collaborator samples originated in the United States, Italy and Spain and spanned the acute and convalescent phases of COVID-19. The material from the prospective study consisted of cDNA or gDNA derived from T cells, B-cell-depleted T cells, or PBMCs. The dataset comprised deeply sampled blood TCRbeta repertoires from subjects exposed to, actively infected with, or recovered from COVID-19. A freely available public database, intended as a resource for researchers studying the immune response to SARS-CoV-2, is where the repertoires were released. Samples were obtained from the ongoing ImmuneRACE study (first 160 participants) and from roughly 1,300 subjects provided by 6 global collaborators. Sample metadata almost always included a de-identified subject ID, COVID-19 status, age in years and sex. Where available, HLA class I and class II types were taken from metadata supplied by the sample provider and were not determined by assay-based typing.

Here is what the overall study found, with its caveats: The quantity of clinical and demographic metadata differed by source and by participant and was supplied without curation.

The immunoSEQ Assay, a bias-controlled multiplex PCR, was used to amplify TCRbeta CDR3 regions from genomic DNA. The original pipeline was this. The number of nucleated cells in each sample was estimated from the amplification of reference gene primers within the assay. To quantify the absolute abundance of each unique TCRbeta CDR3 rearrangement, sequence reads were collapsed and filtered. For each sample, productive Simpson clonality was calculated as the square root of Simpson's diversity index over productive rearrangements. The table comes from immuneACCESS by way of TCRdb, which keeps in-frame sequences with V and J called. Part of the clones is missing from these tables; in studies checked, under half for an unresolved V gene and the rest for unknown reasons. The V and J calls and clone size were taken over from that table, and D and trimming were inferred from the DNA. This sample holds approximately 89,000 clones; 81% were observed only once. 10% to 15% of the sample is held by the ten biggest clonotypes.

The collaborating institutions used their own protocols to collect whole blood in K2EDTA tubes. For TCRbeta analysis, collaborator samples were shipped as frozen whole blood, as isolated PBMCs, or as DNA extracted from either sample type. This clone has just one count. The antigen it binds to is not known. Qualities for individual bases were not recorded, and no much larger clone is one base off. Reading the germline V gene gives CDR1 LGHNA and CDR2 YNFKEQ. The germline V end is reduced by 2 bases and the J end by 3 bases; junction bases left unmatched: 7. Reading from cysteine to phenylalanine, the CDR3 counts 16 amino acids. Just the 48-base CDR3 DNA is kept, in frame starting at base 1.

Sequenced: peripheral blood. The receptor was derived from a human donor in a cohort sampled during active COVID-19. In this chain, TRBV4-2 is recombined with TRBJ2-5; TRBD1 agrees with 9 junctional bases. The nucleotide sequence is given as TGTGCCAGCAGCCAACCTCAGGGGACAGGGAAAGAGACCCAGTACTTC. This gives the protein CASSQPQGTGKETQYF.